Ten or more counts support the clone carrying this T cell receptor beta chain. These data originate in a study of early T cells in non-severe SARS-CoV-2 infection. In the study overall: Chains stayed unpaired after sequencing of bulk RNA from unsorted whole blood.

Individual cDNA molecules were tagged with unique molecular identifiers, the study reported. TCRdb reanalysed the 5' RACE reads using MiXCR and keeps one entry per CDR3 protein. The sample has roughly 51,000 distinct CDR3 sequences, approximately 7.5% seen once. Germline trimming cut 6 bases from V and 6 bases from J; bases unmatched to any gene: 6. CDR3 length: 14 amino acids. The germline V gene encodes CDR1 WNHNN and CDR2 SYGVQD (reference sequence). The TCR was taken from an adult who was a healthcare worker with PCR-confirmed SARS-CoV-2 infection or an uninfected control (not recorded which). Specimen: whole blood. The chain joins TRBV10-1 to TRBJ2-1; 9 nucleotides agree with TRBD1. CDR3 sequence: CASSPGQGTNEQFF. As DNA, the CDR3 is TGCGCCAGCAGCCCGGGACAGGGTACCAATGAGCAGTTCTTC.